This T cell receptor beta chain emerged from a study of T cells in Graves' hyperthyroidism and ophthalmopathy. Study context: Peripheral blood was acquired at first diagnosis, ahead of any therapy whatsoever. Study-wide points: Ophthalmopathy cases were set apart from stable hyperthyroidism by a 13 V-J model. With a median lead of around 6.7 months before onset, the model predicted ophthalmopathy.

The CDR3 spans 13 residues. Germline CDR1 and CDR2: MNHNS and SASEGT. Trimming removed 10 bases from V and 7 bases from J, with 19 bases in between. This clonotype was observed a handful of times. As yet, its antigen is unknown. Calling Graves' hyperthyroidism stable meant ophthalmopathy did not progress within 18 months. Using RNA transcripts as the source, TCR beta CDR3 regions were amplified. Carried out on the TCR CDR3, a first-round RT-PCR used the HTBI primer set. MiXCR, applied by TCRdb to the multiplex PCR reads, yields one record per CDR3 protein. The data show some 770,000 distinct CDR3 sequences, less than 20% seen once.

The origin of this receptor is a man aged 18 to 35 with Graves' hyperthyroidism. The chain uses TRBV6-1 and TRBJ1-2; D is perhaps TRBD1 (6 bases). Sequenced input: blood. The chain's CDR3 is CATRNPGGLGYTF. CDR3 coding DNA: TGTGCCACCCGAAATCCCGGGGGGCTTGGCTACACCTTC.